The clone carrying this T cell receptor beta chain was observed a few times. Its target is unknown. The ends were cut back, 4 bases at V and 0 bases at J, with 7 bases in the middle. The germline CDR1 and CDR2 sequences are SGHTA and FQGTGA. The CDR3 length is 15 residues. Every bit of the isolated RNA underwent reverse transcription, so sequencing read expressed TCRB transcripts. Libraries were prepared by immunoSEQ multiplex PCR; TCRdb keeps only in-frame clonotypes and omits some of them. Of over 150,000 clones listed, about 9.3% were seen once; the top ten hold more than 0.45%. This sample was taken from a study of beta chain features in type 1 diabetes. Study results and caveats: Because the template was cDNA, high-expressing cells might be over-represented. Moderate yet significant TCRB CDR3 shortening was seen in Type 1 diabetes patients in all four CD4+ subsets.

This rearrangement joins TRBV7-3 to TRBJ2-6, with D uncertain. This TCR came from a man aged 30-40 years with type 1 diabetes. Sequencing used central memory CD4+ T cells from blood. CDR3 coding DNA: TGTGCCAGCAGCTCTCTAAGCTCTGGGGCCAACGTCCTGACTTTC. It encodes CASSSLSSGANVLTF.